Sequencing of this T cell receptor (beta chain) was carried out in a study of T cells in Graves' hyperthyroidism and ophthalmopathy. CDR1 and CDR2 from the germline V gene are MDHEN and SYDVKM. The V and J ends lost 3 bases and 10 bases, in that order; junction bases with no gene match: 14. This CDR3 region has 15 residues. The table lists this clonotype with many counts. TCR beta CDR3 sequences were amplified from RNA transcripts. A set of HTBI primers served as the primers for a first-round RT-PCR of the TCR CDR3. MiXCR was run by TCRdb on the multiplex PCR reads, yielding one entry per CDR3 protein. Here the sample spans 450,000 to 650,000 distinct CDR3 sequences, approximately 14% being singletons.

The material sequenced was blood. This chain joins TRBV28 and TRBJ1-1; 7 bases fit TRBD1. The TCR was taken from a woman under 30 with Graves' ophthalmopathy. CDR3 nucleotides: TGTGCCAGCAGTTTGCCGAAGACAGGGAGTAAGGCAGCTTTCTTT. The encoded protein is CASSLPKTGSKAAFF.